These T cell receptor beta chains were read from a single sample in a study of OX40 agonist ivuxolimab in advanced cancers. The data were produced by immunoSEQ multiplex PCR, yet TCRdb's version contains in-frame clones alone and is incomplete. The sample holds around 40,000 clones, approximately 84% seen once. The sequencing used CD4+ or CD8+ T cells sorted from blood, collected in a trial of the OX40 agonist ivuxolimab. All receptors derive from an adult with an advanced solid tumor such as melanoma, head and neck, liver or kidney cancer. CDR3s include the opening cysteine and the closing phenylalanine or tryptophan. A D gene is named only where the DNA matches it firmly. Expanded clones are given a class, and other clones once, few, many or no size at all.

>TRBJ1-5|-|-|TRBV5-8
CASSLGRVGNQPQHF
TGTGCCAGCAGCTTGGGACGGGTTGGCAATCAGCCCCAGCATTTT
>TRBJ2-7|-|-|TRBV28
CASSSQNDRTTYEQYF
TGTGCCAGCAGTTCCCAAAATGACAGGACTACCTACGAGCAGTACTTC
>TRBJ2-5|TRBD2|-|TRBV4-2
CASSLSTGTSGRTQYF
TGTGCCAGCAGCCTCAGCACCGGGACTAGCGGGAGGACCCAGTACTTC
>TRBJ2-1|-|-|TRBV7-3
CASSLNGGGEQFF
TGTGCCAGCAGCTTAAATGGGGGCGGTGAGCAGTTCTTC
>TRBJ2-2|-|-|TRBV5-1
CASKADSFTGELFF
TGCGCCAGCAAGGCCGACAGTTTCACCGGGGAGCTGTTTTTT
>TRBJ2-1|-|-|TRBV5-1
CASLISIVGSAAHNEQFF
TGCGCCAGTCTGATCAGCATAGTAGGGAGCGCGGCACACAATGAGCAGTTCTTC
>TRBJ1-1|-|-|TRBV2
CASSWGTEAFF
TGTGCCAGCAGTTGGGGGACTGAAGCTTTCTTT
>TRBJ2-2|-|few|TRBV2
CASRRELTGELFF
TGTGCCAGCAGGCGAGAACTCACCGGGGAGCTGTTTTTT
>TRBJ1-4|-|-|TRBV2
CASSDSGGDNEKLFF
TGTGCCAGCAGTGACAGTGGAGGGGATAATGAAAAACTGTTTTTT
>TRBJ2-4|-|-|TRBV5-1
CASSLKLAGENIQYF
TGCGCCAGCAGCTTGAAACTAGCTGGAGAAAACATTCAGTACTTC
>TRBJ1-1|-|-|TRBV18
CASSPNPTLEAFF
TGTGCCAGCTCACCAAACCCGACCCTTGAAGCTTTCTTT
>TRBJ2-1|TRBD2|-|TRBV19
CASSILRNSGSRNEQFF
TGTGCCAGTAGTATCCTGAGGAATAGCGGGAGTCGAAATGAGCAGTTCTTC
>TRBJ2-7|-|-|TRBV10-2
CATRDRSSYEQYF
TGCGCCACCCGCGACAGGAGCTCCTACGAGCAGTACTTC
>TRBJ2-7|-|few|TRBV5-6
CASSFFSRRSYEQYF
TGTGCCAGCAGCTTCTTCTCCAGACGATCCTACGAGCAGTACTTC
>TRBJ2-7|TRBD1|-|TRBV10-2
CASSEPGQGLYEQYF
TGCGCCAGCAGTGAGCCCGGACAGGGGCTCTACGAGCAGTACTTC
>TRBJ2-5|TRBD2|-|TRBV4-2
CASSHYGTSPGQETQYF
TGTGCCAGCAGCCATTACGGGACTAGCCCAGGCCAAGAGACCCAGTACTTC
>TRBJ2-7|-|-|TRBV11-3
CASSFSYEQYF
TGTGCCAGCAGCTTCTCCTACGAGCAGTACTTC
>TRBJ2-4|-|-|TRBV7-9
CASSSIAKNIQYF
TGTGCCAGCAGCTCCATAGCCAAAAACATTCAGTACTTC
>TRBJ1-6|-|once|TRBV30
CAWSDYPSPLHF
TGTGCCTGGAGTGACTATCCTTCACCCCTCCACTTT
>TRBJ1-1|-|few|TRBV6-1
CASSEAPRTGLTAFF
TGTGCCAGCAGTGAAGCGCCCCGGACCGGGCTCACGGCTTTCTTT
>TRBJ1-4|-|-|TRBV19
CASSGQEGEKLFF
TGTGCCAGTAGCGGGCAGGAGGGTGAAAAACTGTTTTTT
>TRBJ2-7|-|-|TRBV18
CASSQKLLEQYF
TGTGCCAGCTCACAGAAATTATTGGAGCAGTACTTC
>TRBJ2-7|-|-|TRBV11-3
CASSLGETDEQYF
TGTGCCAGCAGCTTAGGAGAAACGGACGAGCAGTACTTC
>TRBJ2-6|TRBD2|-|TRBV28
CASRGVTGANVLTF
TGTGCCAGCCGGGGGGTCACTGGGGCCAACGTCCTGACTTTC
>TRBJ2-1|-|-|TRBV12-5
CASGLVTVAFEQFF
TGTGCTAGTGGTTTGGTCACGGTGGCGTTCGAGCAGTTCTTC
>TRBJ2-3|-|-|TRBV5-1
CASSVRENTQYF
TGCGCCAGCAGCGTCAGGGAAAATACGCAGTATTTT
>TRBJ2-7|TRBD2|once|TRBV10-3
CAIRRTPPVREGPYEQYF
TGTGCCATCAGACGGACACCCCCGGTCCGGGAGGGTCCCTACGAGCAGTACTTC
>TRBJ1-4|-|-|TRBV27
CASSLLGGKLFF
TGTGCCAGCAGTTTATTGGGGGGAAAACTGTTTTTT
>TRBJ2-1|TRBD2|-|TRBV5-1
CASSLEGLDINEQFF
TGCGCCAGCAGCTTGGAGGGACTAGACATCAATGAGCAGTTCTTC
>TRBJ2-7|TRBD2|-|TRBV9
CASSVTSGSEQYF
TGTGCCAGCAGCGTCACTAGCGGGTCTGAGCAGTACTTC
>TRBJ1-5|-|-|TRBV28
CASRIQGAGQPQHF
TGTGCCAGCAGAATACAGGGTGCGGGTCAGCCCCAGCATTTT
>TRBJ2-1|TRBD1|few|TRBV19
CASSFRDRLNNEQFF
TGTGCCAGTAGTTTCCGGGACAGGTTGAATAATGAGCAGTTCTTC
>TRBJ1-3|-|-|TRBV5-8
CASSLRPGRSGNTIYF
TGTGCCAGCAGCTTGCGGCCAGGGAGATCGGGAAACACCATATATTTT
>TRBJ2-5|-|-|TRBV5-1
CASSLEAGGETQYF
TGCGCCAGCAGCTTGGAGGCCGGCGGGGAGACCCAGTACTTC
>TRBJ1-6|-|once|TRBV30
CAWTRAGSPLHF
TGTGCCTGGACCAGGGCCGGTTCACCCCTCCACTTT
>TRBJ1-3|-|-|TRBV2
CASGEERNTIYF
TGTGCCAGCGGGGAGGAAAGAAACACCATATATTTT
>TRBJ2-7|-|-|TRBV6-1
CAAGRGGYYEQYF
TGTGCGGCGGGGAGGGGGGGTTACTACGAGCAGTACTTC
>TRBJ1-2|-|-|TRBV15
CATSVSPRQVDGYTF
TGTGCCACCAGCGTAAGCCCCCGGCAGGTCGATGGCTACACCTTC
>TRBJ1-6|TRBD1|-|TRBV5-1
CASSSGQFHSPLHF
TGCGCCAGCAGCTCGGGACAGTTTCATTCACCCCTCCACTTT
>TRBJ2-5|TRBD2|-|TRBV27
CASRPRPLAGGQETQYF
TGTGCCAGCAGACCTCGACCCCTAGCGGGAGGCCAAGAGACCCAGTACTTC
>TRBJ2-5|TRBD1|once|TRBV14
CASSHQDRAETQYF
TGTGCCAGCAGCCATCAGGACAGGGCGGAGACCCAGTACTTC
>TRBJ1-2|-|-|TRBV19
CASSTISGGFYGYTF
TGTGCCAGTAGTACCATATCCGGGGGCTTCTATGGCTACACCTTC
>TRBJ2-3|-|-|TRBV4-3
CASSQLRTDTQYF
TGCGCCAGCAGCCAACTTCGCACAGATACGCAGTATTTT
>TRBJ2-1|-|-|TRBV4-2
CASSLNLGGSYNEQFF
TGTGCCAGCAGCCTTAACCTCGGGGGCTCCTACAATGAGCAGTTCTTC
>TRBJ2-6|-|once|TRBV5-6
CASSFRGSGANVLTF
TGTGCCAGCAGCTTCAGGGGTTCTGGGGCCAACGTCCTGACTTTC
>TRBJ1-2|-|-|TRBV6-5
CASSYSAGTGYGYTF
TGTGCCAGCAGTTACTCGGCGGGCACCGGCTATGGCTACACCTTC
>TRBJ2-3|-|-|TRBV5-1
CASSLAELGDTQYF
TGCGCCAGCAGCTTGGCCGAGCTGGGAGATACGCAGTATTTT
>TRBJ1-5|-|few|TRBV19
CASSIKASANQPQHF
TGTGCCAGTAGTATAAAGGCTAGTGCCAATCAGCCCCAGCATTTT
>TRBJ1-3|-|few|TRBV7-6
CASSVGYSGNTIYF
TGTGCCAGCAGCGTCGGTTACTCTGGAAACACCATATATTTT
>TRBJ2-6|-|-|TRBV7-3
CASSPTGGLRSGANVLTF
TGTGCCAGCAGCCCAACGGGTGGCCTGAGGTCCGGGGCCAACGTCCTGACTTTC
>TRBJ1-1|-|-|TRBV6-1
CASGSRPDTEAFF
TGTGCCAGCGGATCTCGACCCGACACTGAAGCTTTCTTT
>TRBJ2-7|-|-|TRBV15
CATSNSMEAYEQYF
TGTGCCACCAGCAATTCGATGGAGGCCTACGAGCAGTACTTC
>TRBJ2-1|-|-|TRBV30
CAWSKGSSPEQFF
TGTGCCTGGAGTAAGGGTTCGAGTCCTGAGCAGTTCTTC